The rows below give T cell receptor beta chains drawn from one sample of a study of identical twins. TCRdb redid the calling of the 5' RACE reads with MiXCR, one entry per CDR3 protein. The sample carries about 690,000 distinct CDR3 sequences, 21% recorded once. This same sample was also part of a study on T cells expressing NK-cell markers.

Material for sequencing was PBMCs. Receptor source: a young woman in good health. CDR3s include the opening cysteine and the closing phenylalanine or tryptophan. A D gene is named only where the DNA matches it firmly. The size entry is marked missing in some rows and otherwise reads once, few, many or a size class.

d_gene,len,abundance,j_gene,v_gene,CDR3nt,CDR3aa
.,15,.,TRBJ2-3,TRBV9,TGTGCCAGCAGCCCTCATTCCCGGGAGCGAGATACGCAGTATTTT,CASSPHSRERDTQYF
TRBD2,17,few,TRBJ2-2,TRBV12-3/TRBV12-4,TGTGCCAGCAGTTTAGGGGCTAGCGGGGTGAACACCGGGGAGCTGTTTTTT,CASSLGASGVNTGELFF
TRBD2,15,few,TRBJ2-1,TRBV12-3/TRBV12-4,TGTGCCAGCAGTCCAGCGGGAGTTGCCTACAATGAGCAGTTCTTC,CASSPAGVAYNEQFF
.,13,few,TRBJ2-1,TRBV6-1,TGTGCCAGCAGCACAACTAGCTACAATGAGCAGTTCTTC,CASSTTSYNEQFF
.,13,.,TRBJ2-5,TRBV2,TGTGCCAGCAGTGATCTGGCGGGGGAGACCCAGTACTTC,CASSDLAGETQYF
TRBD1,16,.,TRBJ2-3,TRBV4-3,TGCGCCAGCAGCCAAGAGACAGGGGTGGGCACAGATACGCAGTATTTT,CASSQETGVGTDTQYF
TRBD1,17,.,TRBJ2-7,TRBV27,TGTGCCAGCAGCTCTTCCACAGGGGCCCGTCTACTCTACGAGCAGTACTTC,CASSSSTGARLLYEQYF
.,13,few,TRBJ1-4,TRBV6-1,TGTGCCAGCAGGAATTCGAACGTCGGAAAACTGTTTTTT,CASRNSNVGKLFF
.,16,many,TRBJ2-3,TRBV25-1,TGTGCCAGCAGTGAATTCTTGCACAAAGGGACAGATACGCAGTATTTT,CASSEFLHKGTDTQYF
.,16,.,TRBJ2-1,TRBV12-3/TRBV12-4,TGTGCCAGCAGTAATCGGGGGCCTACGTCCTACAATGAGCAGTTCTTC,CASSNRGPTSYNEQFF
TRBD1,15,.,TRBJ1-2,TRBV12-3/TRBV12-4,TGTGCCAGCAGTTCATATAGACAGGGGGCTTGGGGCTACACCTTC,CASSSYRQGAWGYTF
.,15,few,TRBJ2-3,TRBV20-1,TGCAGTGCTAACCCGTCGGCGGGAAAGACAGATACGCAGTATTTT,CSANPSAGKTDTQYF
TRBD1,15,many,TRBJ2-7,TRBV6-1,TGTGCCAGCACCACCTCCCGGGACAGCTTGAGCGAGCAGTACTTC,CASTTSRDSLSEQYF
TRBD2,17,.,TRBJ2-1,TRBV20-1,TGCAGTGCTAGAAGAAGCGCTAGCGGGACCGCCTGGGGTGAGCAGTTCTTC,CSARRSASGTAWGEQFF
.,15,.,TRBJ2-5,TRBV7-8,TGTGCCAGCAGCTTATACAGGAAACCCCAAGAGACCCAGTACTTC,CASSLYRKPQETQYF
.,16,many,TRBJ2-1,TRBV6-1,TGTGCCACGCTCGGGCCGGGGGAGAGCTCCTACAATGAGCAGTTCTTC,CATLGPGESSYNEQFF
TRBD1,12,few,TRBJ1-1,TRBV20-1,TGCAGTGCCGACAGGGTTCGGACTGAAGCTTTCTTT,CSADRVRTEAFF
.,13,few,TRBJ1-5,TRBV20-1,TGCAGTGCTATCCAGGGGTTTATTCAGCCCCAGCATTTT,CSAIQGFIQPQHF
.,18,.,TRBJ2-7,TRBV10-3,TGTGCCACCAGCCACTTACACCGGGACGGATTTTCGGTCCACGAGCAGTACTTC,CATSHLHRDGFSVHEQYF
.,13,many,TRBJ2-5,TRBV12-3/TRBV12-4,TGTGCCAGCAGTTTCGGCAGGGTAGAGACCCAGTACTTC,CASSFGRVETQYF
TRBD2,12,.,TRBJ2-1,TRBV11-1,TGTGCCAGCAGCTTACGGGGGGGCGTTGTGTTCTTC,CASSLRGGVVFF
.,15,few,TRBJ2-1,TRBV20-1,TGCAGTGCTACCGGTCCCTGGAGTGGCAGGAATGAGCAGTTCTTC,CSATGPWSGRNEQFF
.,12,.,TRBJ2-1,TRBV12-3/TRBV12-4,TGTGCCAGCAGTCTAAAGCAGCGGGAGCAGTTCTTC,CASSLKQREQFF
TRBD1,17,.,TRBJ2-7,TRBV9,TGTGCCAGCAGCTCCGCACAGGGGGCATTGGGCCACTACGAGCAGTACTTC,CASSSAQGALGHYEQYF
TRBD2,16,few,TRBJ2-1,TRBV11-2,TGTGCCAGCGTCGAAGGACTAGCGGGAGGGTACAATGAGCAGTTCTTC,CASVEGLAGGYNEQFF
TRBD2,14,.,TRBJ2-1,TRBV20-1,TGCAGTGCTCCCCGGGACTACAACTACAATGAGCAGTTCTTC,CSAPRDYNYNEQFF
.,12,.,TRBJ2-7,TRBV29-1,TGCAGCGTTGACACGGACACCTACGAGCAGTACTTC,CSVDTDTYEQYF
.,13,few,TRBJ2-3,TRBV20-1,TGCAGTGCTAATTTAGCGGGCACAGATACGCAGTATTTT,CSANLAGTDTQYF
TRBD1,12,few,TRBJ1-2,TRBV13,TGTGCCAGCTTTGGGACAGACTATGGCTACACCTTC,CASFGTDYGYTF
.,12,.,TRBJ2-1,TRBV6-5,TGTGCCAGCCAGCGGAGCTACAATGAGCAGTTCTTC,CASQRSYNEQFF
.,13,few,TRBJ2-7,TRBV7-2,TGTGCCAGCAGCGAAGCAGGGTACTACGAGCAGTACTTC,CASSEAGYYEQYF
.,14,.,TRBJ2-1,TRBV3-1,TGTGCCAGCAGCCCATATAACGACTACAATGAGCAGTTCTTC,CASSPYNDYNEQFF